Below, one T cell receptor beta chain is given with its context. Unmatched junction bases numbered 8, after V lost 2 bases and J lost 4 bases. The CDR3 is made up of 16 amino acids. CDR1 and CDR2 (germline): MDHEN, SYDVKM. The data derive from a study of cytomegalovirus exposure and HLA in healthy donors. PCR used 60 Vbeta primers and 13 Jbeta primers. The method was immunoSEQ multiplex PCR; TCRdb's version includes in-frame clones alone and lacks a portion of them. The sample has about 86,000 clones, roughly three quarters seen once. The sample taken for sequencing was PBMCs. The rearrangement joins TRBV28 to TRBJ2-7, with 10 bases lining up with TRBD2. This receptor was identified in a woman aged 40 to 55 in good health and CMV-seropositive. The CDR3 nucleotides are TGTGCCAGCAGTTTAACCACAAGCGGGAGGGCGTACGAGCAGTACTTC. This codes for CASSLTTSGRAYEQYF.